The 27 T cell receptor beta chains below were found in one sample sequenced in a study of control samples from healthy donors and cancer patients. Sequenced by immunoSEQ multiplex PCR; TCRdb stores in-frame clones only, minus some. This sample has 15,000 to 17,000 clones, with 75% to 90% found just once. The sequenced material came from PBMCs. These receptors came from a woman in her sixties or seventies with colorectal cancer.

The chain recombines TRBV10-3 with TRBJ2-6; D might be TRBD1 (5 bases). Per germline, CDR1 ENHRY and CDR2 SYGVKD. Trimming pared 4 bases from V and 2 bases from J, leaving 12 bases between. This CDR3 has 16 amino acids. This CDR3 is CAISASKGTGANVLTF. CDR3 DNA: TGTGCCATCAGTGCTTCTAAGGGGACTGGGGCCAACGTCCTGACTTTC.

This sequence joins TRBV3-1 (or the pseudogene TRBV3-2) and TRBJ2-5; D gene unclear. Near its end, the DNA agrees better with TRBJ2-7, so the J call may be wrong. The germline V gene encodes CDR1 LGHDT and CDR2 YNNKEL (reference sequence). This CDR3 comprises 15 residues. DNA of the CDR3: TGTGCCAGCAGCCCGTCACCAGCAAGGTCCTACGAGCAGTACTTC. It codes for CASSPSPARSYEQYF.

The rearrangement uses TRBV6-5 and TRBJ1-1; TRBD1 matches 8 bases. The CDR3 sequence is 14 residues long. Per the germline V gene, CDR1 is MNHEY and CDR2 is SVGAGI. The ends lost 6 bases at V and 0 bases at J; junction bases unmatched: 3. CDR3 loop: CASRKGQVNTEAFF. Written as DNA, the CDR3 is TGTGCCAGCAGAAAGGGACAGGTGAACACTGAAGCTTTCTTT.

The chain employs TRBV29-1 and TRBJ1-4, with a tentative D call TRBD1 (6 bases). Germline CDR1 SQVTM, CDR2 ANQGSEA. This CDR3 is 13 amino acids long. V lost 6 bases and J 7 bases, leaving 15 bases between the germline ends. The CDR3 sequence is CSVRGQGSEKLFF. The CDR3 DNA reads TGCAGCGTCCGAGGGCAGGGGAGTGAAAAACTGTTTTTT. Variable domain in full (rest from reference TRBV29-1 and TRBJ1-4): SAVISQKPSRDICQRGTSLTIQCQVDSQVTMMFWYRQQPGQSLTLIATANQGSEATYESGFVIDKFPISRPNLTFSTLTVSNMSPEDSSIYLCSVRGQGSEKLFFGSGTQLSVL.

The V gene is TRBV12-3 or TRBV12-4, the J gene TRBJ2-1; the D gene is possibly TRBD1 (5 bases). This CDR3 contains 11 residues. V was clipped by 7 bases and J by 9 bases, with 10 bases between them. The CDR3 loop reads CASTRGSEQFF. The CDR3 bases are TGTGCCAGCACAAGGGGAAGTGAGCAGTTCTTC.

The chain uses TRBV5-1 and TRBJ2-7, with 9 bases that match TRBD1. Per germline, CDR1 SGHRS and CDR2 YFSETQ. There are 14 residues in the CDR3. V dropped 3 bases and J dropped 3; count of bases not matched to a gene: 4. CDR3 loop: CASSWGDRVYEQYF. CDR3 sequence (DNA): TGCGCCAGCAGCTGGGGGGACAGGGTCTACGAGCAGTACTTC.

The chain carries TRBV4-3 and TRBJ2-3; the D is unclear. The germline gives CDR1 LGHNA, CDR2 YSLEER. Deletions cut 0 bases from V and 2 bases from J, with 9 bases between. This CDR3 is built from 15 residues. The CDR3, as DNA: TGCGCCAGCAGCCAAGAGGGCAGCCTCACAGATACGCAGTATTTT. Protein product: CASSQEGSLTDTQYF.

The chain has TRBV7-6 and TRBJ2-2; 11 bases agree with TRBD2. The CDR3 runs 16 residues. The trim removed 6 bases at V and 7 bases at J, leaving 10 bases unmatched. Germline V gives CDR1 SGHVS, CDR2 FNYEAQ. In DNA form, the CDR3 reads TGTGCCAGCAGACCCACTAGCGGGAGTATAGGCGGGGAGCTGTTTTTT. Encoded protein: CASRPTSGSIGGELFF.

This chain's CDR3 is CASSSRAYSYEQYF. CDR3 sequence (DNA): TGTGCCAGCAGTTCCCGGGCCTACTCCTACGAGCAGTACTTC. The V gene is TRBV27, the J gene TRBJ2-7; D gene unclear. V gave up 4 bases and J gave up 0 bases, with 10 bases separating them. Germline values: CDR1 MNHEY, CDR2 SMNVEV (reference sequence). The CDR3 sequence is 14 residues long.

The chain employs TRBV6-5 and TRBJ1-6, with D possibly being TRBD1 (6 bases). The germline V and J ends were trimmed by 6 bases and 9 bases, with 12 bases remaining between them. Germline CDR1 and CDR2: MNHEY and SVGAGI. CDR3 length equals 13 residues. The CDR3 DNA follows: TGTGCCAGCAGCCAGGGACACAGTTCACCCCTCCACTTT. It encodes CASSQGHSSPLHF.

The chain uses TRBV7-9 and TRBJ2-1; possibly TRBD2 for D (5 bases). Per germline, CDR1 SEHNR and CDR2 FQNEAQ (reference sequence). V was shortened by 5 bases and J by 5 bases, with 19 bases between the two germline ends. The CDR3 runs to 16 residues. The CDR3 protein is CASSRAASGTDNEQFF. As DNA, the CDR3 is TGTGCCAGCAGCAGGGCCGCCAGCGGAACAGACAATGAGCAGTTCTTC.

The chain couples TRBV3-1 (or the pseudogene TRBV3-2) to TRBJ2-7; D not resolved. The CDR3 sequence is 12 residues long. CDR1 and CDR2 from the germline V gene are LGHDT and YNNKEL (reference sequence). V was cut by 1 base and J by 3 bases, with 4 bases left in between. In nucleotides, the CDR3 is TGTGCCAGCAGCCAAGCCTACTACGAGCAGTACTTC. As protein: CASSQAYYEQYF.

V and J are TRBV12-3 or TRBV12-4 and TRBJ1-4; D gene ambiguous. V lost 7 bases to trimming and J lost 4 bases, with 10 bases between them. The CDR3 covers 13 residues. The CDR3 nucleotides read TGTGCCAGCACCCCAAGGTTTAATGAAAAACTGTTTTTT. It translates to CASTPRFNEKLFF.

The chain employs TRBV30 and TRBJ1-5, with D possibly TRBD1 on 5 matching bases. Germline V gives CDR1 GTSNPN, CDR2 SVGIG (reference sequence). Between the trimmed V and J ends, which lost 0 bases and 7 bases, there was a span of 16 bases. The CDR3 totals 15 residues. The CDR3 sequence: CAWSVQGAPRQPQHF. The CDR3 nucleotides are TGTGCCTGGAGTGTACAAGGGGCCCCCAGGCAGCCCCAGCATTTT.

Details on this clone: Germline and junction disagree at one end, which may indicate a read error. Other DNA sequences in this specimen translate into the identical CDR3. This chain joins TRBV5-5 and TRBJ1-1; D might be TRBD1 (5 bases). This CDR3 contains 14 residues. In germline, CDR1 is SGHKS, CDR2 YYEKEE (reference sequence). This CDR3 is CASSLAGRGTEAFF. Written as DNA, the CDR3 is TGTGCCAGCAGCTTGGCGGGACGGGGAACTGAAGCCTTCTTT.

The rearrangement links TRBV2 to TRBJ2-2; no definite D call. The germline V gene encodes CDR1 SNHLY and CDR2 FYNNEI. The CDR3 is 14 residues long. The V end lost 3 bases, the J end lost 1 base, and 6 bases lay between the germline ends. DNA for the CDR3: TGTGCCAGCAGTGAGCAGAGGAACACCGGGGAGCTGTTTTTT. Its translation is CASSEQRNTGELFF.

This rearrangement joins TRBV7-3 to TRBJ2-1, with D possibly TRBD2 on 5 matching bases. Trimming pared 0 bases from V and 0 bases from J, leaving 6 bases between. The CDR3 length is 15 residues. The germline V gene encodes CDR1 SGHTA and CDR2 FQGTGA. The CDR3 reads CASSLTGSSYNEQFF. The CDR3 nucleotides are TGTGCCAGCAGCTTAACGGGGAGCTCCTACAATGAGCAGTTCTTC.

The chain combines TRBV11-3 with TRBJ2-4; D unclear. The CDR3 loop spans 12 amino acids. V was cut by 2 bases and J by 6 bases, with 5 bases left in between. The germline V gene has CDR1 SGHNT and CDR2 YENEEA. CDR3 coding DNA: TGTGCCAGCAGCTTACGGTTAAACATTCAGTACTTC. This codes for CASSLRLNIQYF. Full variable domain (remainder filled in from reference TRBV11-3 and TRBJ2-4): EAGVVQSPRYKIIEKKQPVAFWCNPISGHNTLYWYLQNLGQGPELLIRYENEEAVDDSQLPKDRFSAERLKGVDSTLKIQPAELGDSAVYLCASSLRLNIQYFGAGTRLSVL.

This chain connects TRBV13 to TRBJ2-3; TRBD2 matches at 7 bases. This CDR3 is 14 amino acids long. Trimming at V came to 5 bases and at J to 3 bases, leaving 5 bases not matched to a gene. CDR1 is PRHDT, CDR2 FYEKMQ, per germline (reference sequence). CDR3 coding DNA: TGTGCCAGCAGCCTATGGGGGGGGACAGATACGCAGTATTTT. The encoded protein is CASSLWGGTDTQYF.

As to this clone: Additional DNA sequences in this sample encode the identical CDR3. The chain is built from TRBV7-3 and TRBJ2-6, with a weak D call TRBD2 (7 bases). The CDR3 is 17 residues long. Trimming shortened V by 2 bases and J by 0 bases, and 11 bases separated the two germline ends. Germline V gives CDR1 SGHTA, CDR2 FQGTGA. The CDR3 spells CASSLEGGGSGANVLTF. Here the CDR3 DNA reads TGTGCCAGCAGCTTAGAGGGGGGGGGCTCTGGGGCCAACGTCCTGACTTTC.

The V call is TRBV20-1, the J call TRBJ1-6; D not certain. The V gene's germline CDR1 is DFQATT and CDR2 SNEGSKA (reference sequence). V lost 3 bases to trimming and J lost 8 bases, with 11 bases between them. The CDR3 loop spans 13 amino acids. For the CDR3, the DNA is TGCAGTGCTAGTTTTTACGGGGATTCACCCCTCCACTTT. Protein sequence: CSASFYGDSPLHF.

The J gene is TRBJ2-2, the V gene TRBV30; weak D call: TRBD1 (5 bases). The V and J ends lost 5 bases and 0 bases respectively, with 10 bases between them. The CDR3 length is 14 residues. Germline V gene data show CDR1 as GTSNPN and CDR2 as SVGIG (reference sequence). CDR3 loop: CAWVRQSNTGELFF. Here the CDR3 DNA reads TGTGCCTGGGTGAGACAGTCGAACACCGGGGAGCTGTTTTTT.

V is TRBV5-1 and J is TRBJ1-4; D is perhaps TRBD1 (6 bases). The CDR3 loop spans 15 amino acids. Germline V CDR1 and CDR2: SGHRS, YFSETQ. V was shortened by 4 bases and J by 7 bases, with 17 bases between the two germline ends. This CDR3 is CASSLQGGGSEKLFF. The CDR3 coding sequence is TGCGCCAGCAGCCTACAGGGAGGGGGTAGTGAAAAACTGTTTTTT.

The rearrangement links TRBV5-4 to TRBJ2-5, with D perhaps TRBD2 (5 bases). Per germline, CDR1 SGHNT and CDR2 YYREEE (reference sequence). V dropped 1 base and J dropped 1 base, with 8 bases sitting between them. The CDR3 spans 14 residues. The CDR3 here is CASSLSAGQETQYF. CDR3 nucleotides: TGTGCCAGCAGCTTGAGTGCGGGCCAAGAGACCCAGTACTTC.

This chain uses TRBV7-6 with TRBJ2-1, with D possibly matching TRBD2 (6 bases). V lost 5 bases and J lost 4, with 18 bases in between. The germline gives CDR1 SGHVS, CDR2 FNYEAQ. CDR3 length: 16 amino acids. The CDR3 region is CASSRNRAGNYNEQFF. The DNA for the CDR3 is TGTGCCAGCAGCCGAAACCGGGCGGGGAATTACAATGAGCAGTTCTTC.

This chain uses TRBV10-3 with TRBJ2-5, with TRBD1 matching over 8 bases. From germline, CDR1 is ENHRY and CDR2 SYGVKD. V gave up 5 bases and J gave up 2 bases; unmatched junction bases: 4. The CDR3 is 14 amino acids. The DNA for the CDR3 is TGTGCCATCAGTCCGGGACAGGCTCAAGAGACCCAGTACTTC. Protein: CAISPGQAQETQYF.

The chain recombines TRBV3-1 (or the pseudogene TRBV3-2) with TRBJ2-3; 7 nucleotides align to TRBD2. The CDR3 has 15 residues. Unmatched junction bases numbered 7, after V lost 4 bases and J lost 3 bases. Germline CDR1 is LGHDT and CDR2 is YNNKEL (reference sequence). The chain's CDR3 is CASSLPGTTTDTQYF. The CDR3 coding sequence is TGTGCCAGCAGCCTCCCCGGGACTACTACAGATACGCAGTATTTT.